This entry is about one TCR beta chain. This sample was included in a study of blood T cell repertoires in COVID-19. V trimming: 5 bases; J trimming: 6 bases; junction bases outside the gene matches: 13. CDR3 length: 15 residues. The V gene's germline CDR1 is SGHNT and CDR2 YENEEA. Sequenced by immunoSEQ multiplex PCR; TCRdb stores in-frame clones only, minus some. The sample consists of over 200,000 clones, approximately 84% of them appearing once. The sequence came from an elderly man with acute or convalescent COVID-19. Sequenced material: peripheral blood. This chain connects TRBV11-3 to TRBJ2-7; TRBD1 aligns across 7 bases. The CDR3, as DNA: TGTGCCAGCAGCCTGCATAAGGGGGCGCCTGGCGAGCAGTACTTC. Translation gives CASSLHKGAPGEQYF.